Presented here are 21 T cell receptor beta chains from one specimen sequenced in a study of T-cell memory formation after mild COVID-19. From the 5' RACE reads, TCRdb called clonotypes with MiXCR, one entry per CDR3 protein. The sample includes approximately 250,000 distinct CDR3 sequences, approximately 16% of them seen just once. Sequencing input: PBMCs or a T cell subset sorted from them (not recorded which). These receptors originate from a man aged 18 to 30 who had mild COVID-19 (a few samples of this study predate the infection). Cell type and time point are not known.

This clonotype occurred many times. The chain uses TRBV5-1 and TRBJ2-1, with D possibly TRBD1 on 5 matching bases. The CDR3 consists of 15 residues. Germline CDR1 is SGHRS and CDR2 is YFSETQ. The germline V and J ends were trimmed by 4 bases and 3 bases, with 14 bases remaining between them. CDR3 amino acids: CASSLTEKGYNEQFF. CDR3 sequence (DNA): TGCGCCAGCAGCCTGACAGAGAAGGGCTACAATGAGCAGTTCTTC.

The chain recombines TRBV27 with TRBJ2-2; weak D call: TRBD1 (5 bases). Trimming left V 3 bases short and J 6 bases short, with 17 bases between. This CDR3 comprises 16 residues. Per the germline V gene, CDR1 is MNHEY and CDR2 is SMNVEV (reference sequence). CDR3 bases: TGTGCCAGCAGTTTCAGCGTGCAGGGTGGTCCCGGGGAGCTGTTTTTT. Amino acids: CASSFSVQGGPGELFF.

The table lists this clonotype with many counts. The rearrangement joins TRBV27 to TRBJ2-1; a possible D gene is TRBD1 (6 bases). Germline CDR1 and CDR2: MNHEY and SMNVEV (reference sequence). The CDR3 has 14 amino acids. Trimming took 5 bases from V and 0 from J, leaving 8 bases between them. The CDR3 region has the DNA TGTGCCAGCAGTGAGGACAGCTCCTACAATGAGCAGTTCTTC. Translated, it gives CASSEDSSYNEQFF.

This clonotype was detected a few times. The V call is TRBV3-1, the J call TRBJ1-3; D is undetermined. V was shortened by 4 bases and J by 4 bases, with 17 bases between the two germline ends. CDR1 is LGHDT and CDR2 is YNNKEL in the germline V gene (reference sequence). This CDR3 is built from 16 residues. The CDR3 DNA follows: TGTGCCAGCAGCCCCTCCGCGGTTCACGCGGGAAACACCATATATTTT. It specifies CASSPSAVHAGNTIYF.

This clonotype appeared many times. The chain combines TRBV4-1 with TRBJ2-5, with no clear D. Germline lookup yields CDR1 MGHRA and CDR2 YSYEKL. Trimming left V 0 bases short and J 5 bases short, with 13 bases between. This CDR3 is built from 15 residues. The DNA for the CDR3 is TGCGCCAGCAGCCAAGATTACGACCAGTCGGAGACCCAGTACTTC. Protein sequence: CASSQDYDQSETQYF.

This clonotype was recorded a few times. The chain employs TRBV20-1 and TRBJ2-3, with TRBD2 identical over 9 bases. This CDR3 is 17 amino acids long. J lost 1 base, V lost 5 bases, and 13 bases had no gene match. Germline V gives CDR1 DFQATT, CDR2 SNEGSKA (reference sequence). CDR3: CSAGRGDSGGGTDTQYF. The DNA of the CDR3 is TGCAGTGCTGGAAGGGGAGATAGCGGGGGAGGCACAGATACGCAGTATTTT.

This clonotype was counted many times. This chain joins TRBV11-2 and TRBJ2-5, with TRBD2 identical over 9 bases. CDR3 size: 14 residues. Germline V gene lookup returns CDR1 SGHAT and CDR2 FQNNGV. Trimming at V came to 5 bases and at J to 5 bases, leaving 6 bases not matched to a gene. The CDR3 loop reads CASSPGLARETQYF. In nucleotides, the CDR3 is TGTGCCAGCAGCCCAGGACTAGCGAGGGAGACCCAGTACTTC.

V and J are TRBV20-1 and TRBJ2-1; weak D call: TRBD1 (6 bases). The germline CDR1 and CDR2 sequences are DFQATT and SNEGSKA (reference sequence). The ends were cut back, 5 bases at V and 9 bases at J, with 8 bases in the middle. The CDR3 sequence is 10 residues long. CDR3 loop: CSARDTEQFF. The DNA of the CDR3 is TGCAGTGCTCGGGACACTGAGCAGTTCTTC.

This chain connects TRBV9 to TRBJ1-1; D not resolved. In germline, CDR1 is SGDLS, CDR2 YYNGEE. The CDR3 has 14 residues. Trimming stripped 3 bases from V and 3 bases from J, with 12 bases between. The CDR3 reads CASSAVGRDTEAFF. The DNA for the CDR3 is TGTGCCAGCAGCGCCGTCGGACGGGACACTGAAGCTTTCTTT.

This clonotype has a handful of counts. The V and J genes are TRBV20-1 and TRBJ2-7; 11 bases fit TRBD1. CDR1 is DFQATT, CDR2 SNEGSKA, per germline (reference sequence). J gave up 3 bases and V 6 bases, and 10 bases lay outside the gene matches. The CDR3 contains 15 residues. The chain's CDR3 is CSANQDRGRFYEQYV. The CDR3 coding sequence is TGCAGTGCCAATCAGGACAGGGGGCGCTTCTACGAGCAGTACGTC.

This clonotype has more than one count but fewer than ten. CDR3 sequence (DNA): TGTGCCAGCAGTTATGGAGGGGCGCGTGTTGAAGCTTTCTTT. Amino acids: CASSYGGARVEAFF. The rearrangement joins TRBV6-6 to TRBJ1-1; possible D gene TRBD1, 5 bases. CDR3 length: 14 residues. CDR1 and CDR2 from the germline V gene are MNHNY and SVGAGI (reference sequence). V was pared by 3 bases and J by 7 bases, with 15 bases between.

This clonotype was picked up a small number of times. V is TRBV27 and J is TRBJ2-4, with 9 bases that match TRBD2. CDR1 and CDR2 (germline): MNHEY, SMNVEV (reference sequence). V trimming: 6 bases; J trimming: 8 bases; junction bases outside the gene matches: 8. The CDR3 has 14 residues. The CDR3 sequence: CASSHPGLAYIQYF. The CDR3 nucleotides are TGTGCCAGCAGCCACCCGGGACTAGCATACATTCAGTACTTC.

This clonotype came up a few times. The rearrangement uses TRBV2 and TRBJ1-1; tentative D call: TRBD1 (6 bases). Looked up from germline, CDR1 is SNHLY and CDR2 is FYNNEI. The CDR3 runs 13 residues. Trimming removed 8 bases from V and 3 bases from J, with 13 bases in between. DNA of the CDR3: TGTGCCAGCCAAGGACAGACCTACACTGAAGCTTTCTTT. This translates into CASQGQTYTEAFF.

This clonotype was seen ten or more times. Relative to the germline gene, one junction end is altered; a read error may explain this. The chain is built from TRBV6-5 and TRBJ2-3, with D perhaps TRBD1 (6 bases). The CDR3 is 15 residues long. Per germline, CDR1 MNHEY and CDR2 SVGAGI. DNA for the CDR3: TGTGCCAGCAGCTACTGGCAGGGGAGAGGGGATACGCAGTATTTT. It codes for CASSYWQGRGDTQYF.

V is TRBV7-2 and J is TRBJ2-7; 7 positions agree with TRBD2. The CDR3 extends over 14 amino acids. The ends lost 7 bases at V and 2 bases at J; junction bases unmatched: 8. Per the germline V gene, CDR1 is SGHTA and CDR2 is FQGNSA. CDR3 nucleotide sequence: TGTGCCAGCACCGGGCGGGGGAACCCCTACGAGCAGTACTTC. Translating gives CASTGRGNPYEQYF.

The V and J genes are TRBV10-3 and TRBJ1-3; TRBD1 is a possible D gene (5 bases). Germline V gives CDR1 ENHRY, CDR2 SYGVKD. V was shortened by 8 bases and J by 3 bases, with 29 bases between the two germline ends. This CDR3 spans 19 amino acids. CDR3 sequence: CAIGTQDGPGYGGGNTIYF. CDR3 DNA: TGTGCCATCGGGACCCAAGACGGGCCGGGCTACGGGGGTGGAAACACCATATATTTT.

The V and J genes are TRBV12-3 or TRBV12-4 and TRBJ1-6; the D is unclear. Trimming removed 6 bases at V and 14 bases at J, with 20 bases between. CDR3 length: 14 residues. The CDR3 sequence is CASRAGSTLSALHF. In DNA, the CDR3 is TGTGCCAGCAGGGCAGGCAGCACCCTCTCGGCCCTCCACTTT.

This sequence joins TRBV5-1 and TRBJ1-3, with D uncertain. CDR3 length: 16 residues. V was shortened by 1 base and J by 1 base, with 12 bases between the two germline ends. Looked up from germline, CDR1 is SGHRS and CDR2 is YFSETQ. CDR3 in DNA: TGCGCCAGCAGCTTGTCGGCGGTGAGATCTGGAAACACCATATATTTT. This gives the protein CASSLSAVRSGNTIYF.

V gene TRBV6-5 combines with J gene TRBJ1-2; D gene ambiguous. V was clipped by 6 bases and J by 6 bases, with 14 bases between them. The CDR3 runs 13 residues. CDR1 and CDR2 from the germline V gene are MNHEY and SVGAGI. CDR3 loop: CASSWGGPNGYTF. In nucleotides, the CDR3 is TGTGCCAGCAGCTGGGGAGGGCCCAATGGCTACACCTTC.

This chain connects TRBV20-1 to TRBJ2-5; 9 bases match TRBD2. Germline V lookup: CDR1 DFQATT, CDR2 SNEGSKA (reference sequence). The CDR3 runs 16 residues. The junction had 10 bases not matched to a gene; V was cut back by 3 bases and J by 2 bases. CDR3 loop: CSASSALGLAQETQYF. CDR3 coding DNA: TGCAGTGCTAGTTCCGCCCTAGGACTAGCGCAAGAGACCCAGTACTTC.

This clonotype was seen only a few times. The V gene is TRBV4-1, the J gene TRBJ2-6; D is perhaps TRBD1 (7 bases). Trimming pared 4 bases from V and 3 bases from J, leaving 10 bases between. The CDR3 spans 15 residues. Germline V gives CDR1 MGHRA, CDR2 YSYEKL. CDR3 in amino acids: CASSPRDSGANVLTF. For the CDR3, the DNA is TGCGCCAGCAGCCCGCGGGACAGTGGGGCCAACGTCCTGACTTTC.